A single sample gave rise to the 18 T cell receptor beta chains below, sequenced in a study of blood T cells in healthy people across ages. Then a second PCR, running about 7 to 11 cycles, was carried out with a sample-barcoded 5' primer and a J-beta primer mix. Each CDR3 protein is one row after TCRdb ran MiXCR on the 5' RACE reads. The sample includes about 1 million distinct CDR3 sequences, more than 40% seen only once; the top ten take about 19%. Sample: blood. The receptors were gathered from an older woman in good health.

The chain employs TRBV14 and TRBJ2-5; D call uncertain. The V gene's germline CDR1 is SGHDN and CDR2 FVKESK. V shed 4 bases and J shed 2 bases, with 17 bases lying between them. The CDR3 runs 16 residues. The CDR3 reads CASSLKFPPGQETQYF. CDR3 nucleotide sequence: TGTGCCAGCAGCCTTAAGTTCCCACCCGGTCAAGAGACCCAGTACTTC.

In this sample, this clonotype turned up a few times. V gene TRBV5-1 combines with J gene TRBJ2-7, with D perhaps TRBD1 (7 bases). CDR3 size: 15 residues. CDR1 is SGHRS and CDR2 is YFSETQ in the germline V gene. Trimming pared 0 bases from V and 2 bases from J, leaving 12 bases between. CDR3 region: CASSLDRGLAYEQYF. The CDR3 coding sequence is TGCGCCAGCAGCTTGGACAGGGGACTTGCCTACGAGCAGTACTTC.

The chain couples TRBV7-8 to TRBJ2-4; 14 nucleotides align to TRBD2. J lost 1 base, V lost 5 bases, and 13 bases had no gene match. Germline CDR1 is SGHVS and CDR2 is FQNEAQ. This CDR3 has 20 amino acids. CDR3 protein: CASSPWTSGRRGKAKNIQYF. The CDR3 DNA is TGTGCCAGCAGCCCGTGGACTAGCGGGAGGAGGGGGAAGGCCAAAAACATTCAGTACTTC. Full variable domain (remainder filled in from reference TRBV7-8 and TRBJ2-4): GAGVSQSPRYKVAKRGQDVALRCDPISGHVSLFWYQQALGQGPEFLTYFQNEAQLDKSGLPSDRFFAERPEGSVSTLKIQRTQQEDSAVYLCASSPWTSGRRGKAKNIQYFGAGTRLSVL.

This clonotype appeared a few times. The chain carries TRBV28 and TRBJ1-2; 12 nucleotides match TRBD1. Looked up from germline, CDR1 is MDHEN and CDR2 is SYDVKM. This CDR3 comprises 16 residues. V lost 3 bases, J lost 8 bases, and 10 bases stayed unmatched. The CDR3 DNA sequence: TGTGCCAGCAGTTTCCGGGGGGGACAGGGGGCGCGAGGCTACACCTTC. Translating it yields CASSFRGGQGARGYTF.

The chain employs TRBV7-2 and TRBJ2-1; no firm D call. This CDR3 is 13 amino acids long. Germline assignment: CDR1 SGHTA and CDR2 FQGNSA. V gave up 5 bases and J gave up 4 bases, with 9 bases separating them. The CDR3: CASSPSYYNEQFF. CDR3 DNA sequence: TGTGCCAGCAGCCCGAGCTATTACAATGAGCAGTTCTTC.

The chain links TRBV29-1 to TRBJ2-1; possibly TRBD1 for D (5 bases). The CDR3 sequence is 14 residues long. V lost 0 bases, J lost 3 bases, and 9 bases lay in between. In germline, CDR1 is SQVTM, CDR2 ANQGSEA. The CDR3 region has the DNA TGCAGCGTTGAAGACTCAGGGATCTACAATGAGCAGTTCTTC. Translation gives CSVEDSGIYNEQFF.

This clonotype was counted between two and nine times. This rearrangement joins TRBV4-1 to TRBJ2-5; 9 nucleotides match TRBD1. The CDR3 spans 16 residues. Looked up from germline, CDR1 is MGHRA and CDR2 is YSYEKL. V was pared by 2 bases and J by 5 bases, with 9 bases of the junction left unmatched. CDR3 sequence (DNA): TGCGCCAGCAGCCAACAACAGGGGGCGCTTCGGGAGACCCAGTACTTC. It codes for CASSQQQGALRETQYF.

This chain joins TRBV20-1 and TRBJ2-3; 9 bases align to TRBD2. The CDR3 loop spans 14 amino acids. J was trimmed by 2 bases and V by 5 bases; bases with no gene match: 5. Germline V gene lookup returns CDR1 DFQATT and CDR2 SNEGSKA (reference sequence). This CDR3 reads CSAFSGGFTDTQYF. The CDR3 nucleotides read TGCAGTGCTTTTAGCGGGGGATTCACAGATACGCAGTATTTT.

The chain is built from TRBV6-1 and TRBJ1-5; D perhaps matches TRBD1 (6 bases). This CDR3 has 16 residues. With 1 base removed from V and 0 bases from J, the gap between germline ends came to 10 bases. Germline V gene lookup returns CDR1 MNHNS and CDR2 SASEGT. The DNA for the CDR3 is TGTGCCAGCAGTGAAGAAGGACAGCTTAGCAATCAGCCCCAGCATTTT. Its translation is CASSEEGQLSNQPQHF.

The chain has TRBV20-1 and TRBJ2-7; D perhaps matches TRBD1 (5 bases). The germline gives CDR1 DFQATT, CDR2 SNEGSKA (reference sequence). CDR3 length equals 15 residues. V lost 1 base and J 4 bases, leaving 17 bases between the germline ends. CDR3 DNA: TGCAGTGCTAGAGCGAAAGGCAGGGCCGATTACGAGCAGTACTTC. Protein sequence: CSARAKGRADYEQYF.

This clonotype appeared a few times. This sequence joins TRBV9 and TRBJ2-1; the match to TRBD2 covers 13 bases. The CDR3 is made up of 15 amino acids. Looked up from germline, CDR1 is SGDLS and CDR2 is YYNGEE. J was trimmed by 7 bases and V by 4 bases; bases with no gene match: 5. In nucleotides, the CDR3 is TGTGCCAGCAGCCCGCGGACTAGCGGGAGTAATGAGCAGTTCTTC. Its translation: CASSPRTSGSNEQFF.

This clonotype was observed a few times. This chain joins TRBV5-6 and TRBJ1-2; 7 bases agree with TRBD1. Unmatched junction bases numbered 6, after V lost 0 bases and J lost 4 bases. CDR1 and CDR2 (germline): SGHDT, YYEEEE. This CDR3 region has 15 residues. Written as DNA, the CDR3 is TGTGCCAGCAGCTTGGAGGGGGCTTCGACCTATGGCTACACCTTC. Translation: CASSLEGASTYGYTF.

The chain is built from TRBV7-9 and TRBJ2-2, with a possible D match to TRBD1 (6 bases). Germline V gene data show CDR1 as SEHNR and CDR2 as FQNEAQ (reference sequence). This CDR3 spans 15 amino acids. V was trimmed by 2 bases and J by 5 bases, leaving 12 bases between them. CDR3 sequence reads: CASSLTGLGTGELFF. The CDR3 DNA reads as TGTGCCAGCAGCTTAACAGGGTTGGGGACCGGGGAGCTGTTTTTT.

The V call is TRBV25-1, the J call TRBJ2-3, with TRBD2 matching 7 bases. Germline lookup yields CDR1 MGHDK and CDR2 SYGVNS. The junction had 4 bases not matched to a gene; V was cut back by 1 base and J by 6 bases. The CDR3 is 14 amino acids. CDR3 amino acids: CASSEWGGEDTQYF. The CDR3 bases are TGTGCCAGCAGTGAATGGGGGGGAGAGGATACGCAGTATTTT.

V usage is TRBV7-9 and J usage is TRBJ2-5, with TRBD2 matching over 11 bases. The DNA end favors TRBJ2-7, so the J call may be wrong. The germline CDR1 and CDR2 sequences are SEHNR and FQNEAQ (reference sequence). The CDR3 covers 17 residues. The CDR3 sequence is CASSLGPIAGGAYEQYF. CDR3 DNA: TGTGCCAGCAGCTTGGGCCCCATAGCGGGAGGGGCCTACGAGCAGTACTTC.

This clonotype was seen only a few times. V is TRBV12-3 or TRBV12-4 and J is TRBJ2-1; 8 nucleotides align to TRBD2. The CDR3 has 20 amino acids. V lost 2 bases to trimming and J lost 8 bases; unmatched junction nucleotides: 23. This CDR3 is CASSLLPPGGPAGGSDEQFF. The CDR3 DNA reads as TGTGCCAGCAGTTTATTGCCCCCGGGAGGGCCAGCAGGCGGGAGCGATGAGCAGTTCTTC.

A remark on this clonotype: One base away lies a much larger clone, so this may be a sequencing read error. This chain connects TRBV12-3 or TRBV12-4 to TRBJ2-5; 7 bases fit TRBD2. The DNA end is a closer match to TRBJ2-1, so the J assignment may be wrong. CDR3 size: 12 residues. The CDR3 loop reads CASSIAGETQFF. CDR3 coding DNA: TGTGCCAGCAGCATCGCGGGAGAGACCCAGTTCTTC.

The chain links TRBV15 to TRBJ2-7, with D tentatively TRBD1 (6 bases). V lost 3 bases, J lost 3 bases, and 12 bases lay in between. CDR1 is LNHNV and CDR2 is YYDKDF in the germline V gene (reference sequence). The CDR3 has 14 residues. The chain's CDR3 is CATSRDRTHYEQYF. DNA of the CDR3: TGTGCCACCAGCAGGGACAGAACTCACTACGAGCAGTACTTC.